This TCR beta chain was found in a study of regulatory T cells in long-lasting Graves disease. Study-wide results and limits: Lower TCR diversity characterized persistent Graves' patients relative to newly diagnosed patients. With a small sample size, accuracy may have been reduced. A greater number of public clonotypes (about 3,000) was shared by persistent patients than by new patients (about 890). The study found TRBV28, TRBJ1-2 and TRBJ2-5 favored in persistent disease.

Time point defined: newly diagnosed GD, antithyroid drugs for less than 3 months. PBMCs were the source of the RNA used for TCR sequencing. This clonotype appeared many times. As yet, its antigen is unknown. HTBI primers from iRepertoire and Arm-PCR of CDR3 regions yielded the TCR beta libraries. One entry per CDR3 protein results from TCRdb running MiXCR on the multiplex PCR reads. Among about 320,000 distinct CDR3 sequences listed, 15% to 20% were seen once. V was cut by 8 bases and J by 0 bases, with 8 bases left in between. The CDR3 is made up of 13 amino acids. Per germline, CDR1 MNHNS and CDR2 SASEGT.

The sequenced sample was peripheral blood mononuclear cells (PBMCs), obtained at new diagnosis, from a patient treated with antithyroid drugs. This chain links TRBV6-1 with TRBJ2-1, with D hard to call. The origin of this receptor is a female donor with Graves disease. The CDR3 DNA sequence: TGTGCCAGCCATCCCTCCTCCTACAATGAGCAGTTCTTC. It specifies CASHPSSYNEQFF.